One sample yielded the 30 T cell receptor beta chains listed below, sequenced in a study of cytomegalovirus exposure and HLA in healthy donors. Repertoires were generated with immunoSEQ multiplex PCR, while TCRdb's copy carries only in-frame clones and drops some. This table holds under 200,000 clones, approximately 80% found once. Material for sequencing was PBMCs. These receptors were taken from a man aged 18 to 29 in good health and CMV-seropositive.

V gene TRBV1 combines with J gene TRBJ2-1; the table's TRBD2 call for D was not verified on the DNA. TRBV1 is noted as a pseudogene. This CDR3 comprises 18 residues. CDR3 loop: CTSSQSIDSGRFYNEQFF. Here the CDR3 DNA reads TGCACCAGCAGCCAATCCATTGATAGCGGGAGGTTCTACAATGAGCAGTTCTTC.

The rearrangement links TRBV28 to TRBJ2-2; D is unclear. This CDR3 contains 15 residues. V lost 3 bases, J lost 1 base, and 9 bases lay in between. The germline V gene encodes CDR1 MDHEN and CDR2 SYDVKM. The CDR3 coding sequence is TGTGCCAGCAGTTTCTATATGGTGAACACCGGGGAGCTGTTTTTT. Its protein product is CASSFYMVNTGELFF.

The genes are TRBV10-3 and TRBJ2-3; 9 positions agree with TRBD2. Germline CDR1 reads ENHRY; CDR2 reads SYGVKD. This CDR3 comprises 15 residues. Trimming took 4 bases from V and 4 from J; bases not matched to a gene: 6. This CDR3 reads CAISGAQRGADTQYF. The CDR3 DNA follows: TGTGCCATCAGTGGGGCCCAGCGGGGGGCAGATACGCAGTATTTT.

This chain links TRBV28 with TRBJ2-7; TRBD2 agrees at 12 bases. CDR1 is MDHEN, CDR2 SYDVKM, per germline. The CDR3 is 19 residues long. The trim removed 3 bases at V and 6 bases at J, leaving 18 bases unmatched. CDR3 nucleotides: TGTGCCAGCAGTTTCTCTCTATTGACTAGCGGGAGACCCCGGGGCGAGCAGTACTTC. It is translated as CASSFSLLTSGRPRGEQYF. The entire variable domain, with the rest obtained from reference TRBV28 and TRBJ2-7, is as follows: DVKVTQSSRYLVKRTGEKVFLECVQDMDHENMFWYRQDPGLGLRLIYFSYDVKMKEKGDIPEGYSVSREKKERFSLILESASTNQTSMYLCASSFSLLTSGRPRGEQYFGPGTRLTVT.

This clone was seen a single time. V usage is TRBV5-4 and J usage is TRBJ1-1; a possible D gene is TRBD1 (5 bases). The CDR3 contains 15 residues. From germline, CDR1 is SGHNT and CDR2 YYREEE (reference sequence). The ends were cut back, 3 bases at V and 1 base at J, with 13 bases in the middle. This CDR3 is CASSSSRVRNTEAFF. The CDR3 coding sequence is TGTGCCAGCAGCTCTTCCAGGGTGAGGAACACTGAAGCTTTCTTT.

The CDR3 DNA reads TGTGCCAGCAGTCCCTACAGGGGGCTAGTTGAAAAAGATACGCAGTATTTT. This sequence encodes CASSPYRGLVEKDTQYF. This chain links TRBV27 with TRBJ2-3; TRBD1 aligns across 9 bases. The J segment lost 5 bases and the V segment lost 5 bases, leaving 14 bases of the junction unmatched. Germline lookup yields CDR1 MNHEY and CDR2 SMNVEV (reference sequence). The CDR3 consists of 17 residues.

The chain employs TRBV4-1 and TRBJ2-2; maybe TRBD2 (6 bases). This CDR3 is 14 amino acids long. V shed 5 bases and J shed 3 bases, with 10 bases lying between them. CDR1 and CDR2 from the germline V gene are MGHRA and YSYEKL. Written as DNA, the CDR3 is TGCGCCAGCAGCTTGGGACTCCACACCGGGGAGCTGTTTTTT. Its translation is CASSLGLHTGELFF.

The chain has TRBV6-5 and TRBJ1-1; TRBD1 matches 7 bases. The germline gives CDR1 MNHEY, CDR2 SVGAGI. V trimming: 0 bases; J trimming: 0 bases; junction bases outside the gene matches: 1. The CDR3 runs 15 residues. CDR3 sequence reads: CASSYSGTVNTEAFF. The CDR3 DNA reads as TGTGCCAGCAGTTACTCCGGGACAGTGAACACTGAAGCTTTCTTT.

The rearrangement joins TRBV10-1 to TRBJ2-7, with a weak D call TRBD1 (6 bases). The CDR3 contains 19 residues. Trimming shortened V by 0 bases and J by 0 bases, and 21 bases separated the two germline ends. Germline-derived CDR1 and CDR2 are WNHNN and SYGVQD (reference sequence). The CDR3 reads CASSESRRPPGTLSYEQYF. CDR3 nucleotides: TGCGCCAGCAGTGAGTCGAGACGGCCCCCGGGGACACTCTCCTACGAGCAGTACTTC.

This chain uses TRBV11-2 with TRBJ1-2; D might be TRBD1 (5 bases). CDR1 and CDR2 (germline): SGHAT, FQNNGV. This CDR3 has 19 residues. The V gene lost 6 bases and the J gene lost 8 bases, with 34 bases spanning the gap. CDR3 residues: CASRGPLSGSGQGDGGYTF. The CDR3 bases are TGTGCCAGCAGAGGGCCCCTGTCGGGTTCCGGGCAGGGTGATGGGGGCTACACCTTC.

There are a few counts of this clone. V and J are TRBV11-2 and TRBJ1-2; possibly TRBD1 for D (5 bases). V was trimmed by 0 bases and J by 2 bases, leaving 10 bases between them. Germline V lookup: CDR1 SGHAT, CDR2 FQNNGV. The CDR3 is 15 residues long. In DNA, the CDR3 is TGTGCCAGCAGCTTAGAATGGGGCGGAAACTATGGCTACACCTTC. Translated: CASSLEWGGNYGYTF.

The chain joins TRBV30 to TRBJ2-5, with TRBD2 matching over 8 bases. The V gene's germline CDR1 is GTSNPN and CDR2 SVGIG (reference sequence). V trimming: 1 base; J trimming: 5 bases; junction bases outside the gene matches: 6. CDR3 length equals 14 residues. The CDR3 reads CAWSAGLAFETQYF. The CDR3 DNA reads TGTGCCTGGAGTGCAGGACTAGCTTTCGAGACCCAGTACTTC.

This sequence joins TRBV27 and TRBJ1-4; 12 bases fit TRBD1. This CDR3 has 17 residues. V lost 5 bases and J lost 0; bases outside the gene matches: 4. Looked up from germline, CDR1 is MNHEY and CDR2 is SMNVEV (reference sequence). The CDR3 protein is CASSGTGGLATNEKLFF. The CDR3, as DNA: TGTGCCAGCAGTGGGACAGGGGGCTTAGCAACTAATGAAAAACTGTTTTTT.

The CDR3 region is CASSSGTGDEKLFF. CDR3 sequence (DNA): TGTGCCAGTAGTTCCGGGACAGGGGATGAAAAACTGTTTTTT. The V call is TRBV19, the J call TRBJ1-4, with 10 bases aligning to TRBD1. Germline CDR1 and CDR2: LNHDA and SQIVND (reference sequence). V dropped 5 bases and J dropped 6; count of bases not matched to a gene: 3. This CDR3 spans 14 amino acids.

The chain uses TRBV19 and TRBJ2-5; tentative D call: TRBD1 (6 bases). V gave up 3 bases and J gave up 3 bases, with 20 bases separating them. CDR1 and CDR2 (germline): LNHDA, SQIVND (reference sequence). The CDR3 runs to 17 residues. The CDR3 loop is CASSIATGTHREETQYF. The CDR3 DNA reads as TGTGCCAGTAGTATCGCAACCGGGACCCACAGGGAAGAGACCCAGTACTTC.

This chain joins TRBV4-3 and TRBJ2-3, with 9 bases that match TRBD2. V trimming: 5 bases; J trimming: 4 bases; junction bases outside the gene matches: 7. The germline V gene has CDR1 LGHNA and CDR2 YSLEER. The CDR3 consists of 15 residues. The CDR3 nucleotides read TGCGCCAGCAGCTACAGACTAGCGGACTCAGATACGCAGTATTTT. It yields the protein CASSYRLADSDTQYF.

This clone was seen once. The chain is built from TRBV9 and TRBJ2-3; TRBD2 matches at 7 bases. The trim removed 0 bases at V and 3 bases at J, leaving 7 bases unmatched. The CDR3 sequence is 16 residues long. The germline CDR1 and CDR2 sequences are SGDLS and YYNGEE. The CDR3 reads CASSVGGREYTDTQYF. In nucleotides, the CDR3 is TGTGCCAGCAGCGTAGGTGGGCGGGAGTATACAGATACGCAGTATTTT.

The CDR3 nucleotides are TGCGCCAGCAGCCGGGAAGGGGCAGAAGATACGCAGTATTTT. Its translation: CASSREGAEDTQYF. The rearrangement joins TRBV4-1 to TRBJ2-3; possibly TRBD1 for D (5 bases). Germline loops: CDR1 MGHRA, CDR2 YSYEKL. CDR3 length: 14 amino acids. V was clipped by 4 bases and J by 5 bases, with 13 bases between them.

This clone was seen only a few times. The same CDR3 is also encoded by other DNA sequences in this sample. CDR3 coding DNA: TGTGCCAGCAGCCAAGATGAGGGAAGCTCCTACGAGCAGTACTTC. Encoded protein: CASSQDEGSSYEQYF. The chain joins TRBV4-2 to TRBJ2-7, with a weak D call TRBD2 (5 bases). CDR3 size: 15 residues. Germline lookup yields CDR1 LGHNA and CDR2 YNFKEQ. Trimming removed 0 bases at V and 0 bases at J, with 9 bases between.

The chain is built from TRBV27 and TRBJ2-1; a weak D match, TRBD1 (6 bases). The CDR3 sequence is 12 residues long. Deletions cut 9 bases from V and 6 bases from J, with 12 bases between. Germline loops: CDR1 MNHEY, CDR2 SMNVEV (reference sequence). In DNA form, the CDR3 reads TGTGCCAGTTCGACAGGACTCAATGAGCAGTTCTTC. Amino acids: CASSTGLNEQFF.

In nucleotides, the CDR3 is TGTGCCTGGGGACAGGGGGCACGAGAGACCCAGTACTTC. Translated: CAWGQGARETQYF. V and J are TRBV30 and TRBJ2-5; TRBD1 matches 11 bases. Trimming removed 5 bases from V and 4 bases from J; junction bases left unmatched: 3. Germline V gene sequence: CDR1 GTSNPN, CDR2 SVGIG (reference sequence). The length of the CDR3 is 13 residues.

The sample holds a few counts of this clone. The gene calls are TRBV6-1 and TRBJ2-2; a weak D match, TRBD1 (6 bases). Germline values: CDR1 MNHNS, CDR2 SASEGT. The V gene lost 1 base and the J gene lost 6 bases, with 12 bases spanning the gap. The CDR3 is 15 residues long. The chain's CDR3 is CASSEGTGLAGELFF. CDR3 nucleotide sequence: TGTGCCAGCAGTGAAGGAACAGGGCTCGCCGGGGAGCTGTTTTTT.

The rearrangement joins TRBV7-2 to TRBJ1-2, with TRBD1 matching over 12 bases. Germline assignment: CDR1 SGHTA and CDR2 FQGNSA. The CDR3 has 15 residues. Losses at the gene ends were 4 bases for V and 4 bases for J; bases not matched to a gene: 4. For the CDR3, the DNA is TGTGCCAGCAGCTCCGGGACAGGGGGCGCCTATGGCTACACCTTC. It codes for CASSSGTGGAYGYTF.

The V call is TRBV5-4, the J call TRBJ1-3; 8 bases align to TRBD1. The CDR3 is made up of 16 amino acids. V shed 4 bases and J 0 bases; nucleotides not matched to a gene: 6. In germline, CDR1 is SGHNT, CDR2 YYREEE (reference sequence). CDR3 nucleotide sequence: TGTGCCAGCAGCCCATGGACAGGGAACTCTGGAAACACCATATATTTT. Protein product: CASSPWTGNSGNTIYF.

The chain is built from TRBV5-8 and TRBJ2-3, with D unresolved. The V gene lost 3 bases and the J gene lost 2 bases, with 10 bases spanning the gap. The CDR3 totals 14 residues. In germline, CDR1 is SGHTS, CDR2 YDEGEE. The CDR3 loop reads CASSWAESTDTQYF. CDR3 nucleotides: TGTGCCAGCAGCTGGGCCGAGTCCACAGATACGCAGTATTTT.

Details on this clone: Likely a read error: the CDR3 ends without its conserved phenylalanine or tryptophan. Because the CDR3's place on the DNA is in doubt, the DNA is left out and the CDR3 is given as listed by TCRdb. J is TRBJ1-1 and V is TRBV11-1; TRBD1 is the table's D call and was not checked against the DNA. Germline CDR1 and CDR2: SGHAT and FQDESV (reference sequence). The CDR3 spans 13 amino acids, including both terminal residues. CDR3: CASSLRWDSTILL.

This chain links TRBV28 with TRBJ2-3; TRBD2 agrees at 7 bases. Germline V gives CDR1 MDHEN, CDR2 SYDVKM. Losses at the gene ends were 2 bases for V and 1 base for J; bases not matched to a gene: 6. The CDR3 is 16 residues long. CDR3 sequence reads: CASSLSGARRTDTQYF. Written as DNA, the CDR3 is TGTGCCAGCAGTTTAAGCGGGGCCCGCCGCACAGATACGCAGTATTTT.

J is TRBJ2-1 and V is TRBV11-1; TRBD1 agrees at 9 bases. Germline lookup yields CDR1 SGHAT and CDR2 FQDESV (reference sequence). The CDR3 length is 16 residues. V shed 1 base, J shed 4 bases, and the junction held 5 bases outside the gene matches. The CDR3 nucleotides are TGTGCCAGCAGCTTAGAGGACAGGGGAGGATACAATGAGCAGTTCTTC. It codes for CASSLEDRGGYNEQFF.

The sample holds many counts of this clone. V is TRBV4-2 and J is TRBJ2-2, with D possibly matching TRBD1 (5 bases). Germline CDR1 is LGHNA and CDR2 is YNFKEQ. The V end was cut by 0 bases, the J end by 7 bases, with 12 bases between. The CDR3 totals 15 residues. The CDR3 region has the DNA TGTGCCAGCAGCCAAGACGAAGGGGCCGGCGGGGAGCTGTTTTTT. Protein: CASSQDEGAGGELFF.

The V call is TRBV4-3, the J call TRBJ2-2; a possible D gene is TRBD2 (6 bases). Looked up from germline, CDR1 is LGHNA and CDR2 is YSLEER. This CDR3 comprises 18 residues. V was pared by 0 bases and J by 1 base, with 15 bases between. The CDR3 is CASSQEGPGTENTGELFF. Written as DNA, the CDR3 is TGCGCCAGCAGCCAAGAAGGACCCGGGACTGAGAACACCGGGGAGCTGTTTTTT.